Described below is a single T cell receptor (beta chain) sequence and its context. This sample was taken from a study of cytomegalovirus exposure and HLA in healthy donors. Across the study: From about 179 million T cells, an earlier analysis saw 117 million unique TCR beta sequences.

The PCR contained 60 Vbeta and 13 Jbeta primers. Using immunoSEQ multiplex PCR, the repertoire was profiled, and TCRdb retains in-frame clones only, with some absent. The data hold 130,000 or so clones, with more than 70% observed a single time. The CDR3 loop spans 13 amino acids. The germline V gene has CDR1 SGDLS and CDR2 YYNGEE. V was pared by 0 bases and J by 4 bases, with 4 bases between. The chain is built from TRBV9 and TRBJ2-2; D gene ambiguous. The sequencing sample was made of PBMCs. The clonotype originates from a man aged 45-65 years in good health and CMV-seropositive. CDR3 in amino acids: CASSVDSTGELFF. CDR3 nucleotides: TGTGCCAGCAGCGTAGATAGCACCGGGGAGCTGTTTTTT.